What follows is one T cell receptor beta chain and its context. The V and J ends lost 4 bases and 5 bases respectively, with 13 bases between them. The CDR3 spans 14 residues. CDR1 is SGDLS, CDR2 YYNGEE, per germline. This sample was taken from a study of blood T cell repertoires in COVID-19. Study information: From T cells, B-cell-depleted T cells, or PBMCs came the material, which was cDNA or gDNA.

In the authors' methods: Amplification of reference gene primers was used by the study to estimate nucleated cell counts. Repertoires were generated with immunoSEQ multiplex PCR, while TCRdb's copy carries only in-frame clones and drops some. V and J calls and clone size come straight from that table; D and trimming were deduced from the DNA. The table shows about 83,000 clones, with roughly four fifths occurring only once. Sequences were obtained from peripheral blood. V and J are TRBV9 and TRBJ2-4; possible D gene TRBD2, 6 bases. The receptor was derived from a woman aged 80 or over with active or convalescent COVID-19. Here the CDR3 reads CASSPRDSENIQYF. As DNA, the CDR3 is TGTGCCAGCAGCCCCCGGGACTCCGAAAACATTCAGTACTTC.